The rows below give T cell receptor beta chains drawn from one sample of a study of T-cell reconstitution after alpha-beta-depleted transplantation in children. TCRdb reprocessed the PCR reads with MiXCR, giving one entry per CDR3 protein. The sample includes roughly 300,000 distinct CDR3 sequences, more than 9% of them seen just once. This specimen consisted of peripheral blood, obtained 180 days after TCRalphabeta/CD19-depleted stem cell transplant. The receptors shown here come from a male patient between 2 and 10 years old who had a stem cell transplant for chronic granulomatous disease, so the T cells may come from the graft donor. CDR3s include the opening cysteine and the closing phenylalanine or tryptophan. A D gene is named only where the DNA matches it firmly. The size field is filled for only some rows; it gives once, few, many or a size class.

d_call	v_call	j_call	cdr3_length	clone_size	cdr3_aa	cdr3_nt
.	TRBV13	TRBJ2-5	16	many	CASSSQKGGRQETQYF	TGTGCCAGCAGCTCTCAAAAGGGGGGCCGCCAAGAGACCCAGTACTTC
.	TRBV4-2	TRBJ2-6	14	once	CASSNTAGANVLTF	TGTGCCAGCAGCAACACTGCTGGGGCCAACGTCCTGACTTTC
TRBD2	TRBV30	TRBJ2-1	17	many	CAWTGLAGGPVYNEQFF	TGTGCCTGGACGGGACTAGCGGGAGGGCCGGTCTACAATGAGCAGTTCTTC
TRBD2	TRBV29-1	TRBJ2-5	10	many	CSVAGGGQYF	TGCAGCGTTGCCGGGGGGGGCCAGTACTTC
TRBD1	TRBV5-1	TRBJ2-1	14	.	CASSFGQGAVEQFF	TGCGCCAGCAGCTTTGGACAGGGGGCGGTTGAGCAGTTCTTC
.	TRBV28	TRBJ2-1	12	.	CASTQRRNEQFF	TGTGCCAGCACCCAACGCCGTAATGAGCAGTTCTTC
.	TRBV5-1	TRBJ2-7	13	many	CASSLDAVSEQYF	TGCGCCAGCAGCTTGGATGCAGTATCCGAGCAGTACTTC
.	TRBV27	TRBJ2-7	17	many	CASSFLGIVGGSGEQYF	TGTGCCAGCAGTTTTCTGGGTATCGTCGGGGGCTCGGGTGAGCAGTACTTC
.	TRBV5-1	TRBJ2-5	14	many	CASSLGSGKETQYF	TGCGCCAGCAGCTTGGGATCAGGGAAAGAGACCCAGTACTTC
.	TRBV5-1	TRBJ1-1	14	many	CASSGLAGNTEAFF	TGCGCCAGCTCCGGGCTGGCCGGGAACACTGAAGCTTTCTTT
TRBD2	TRBV20-1	TRBJ2-3	18	few	CSAEAPGLAGSSTDTQYF	TGCAGTGCCGAGGCTCCTGGACTAGCGGGATCTAGCACAGATACGCAGTATTTT
.	TRBV12-3/TRBV12-4	TRBJ2-7	12	.	CASRNTLYEQYF	TGTGCCAGCAGAAATACTCTCTACGAGCAGTACTTC
TRBD1	TRBV12-3/TRBV12-4	TRBJ2-2	15	many	CASSLGTGYTGELFF	TGTGCCAGCAGTTTAGGGACAGGCTACACCGGGGAGCTGTTTTTT
TRBD2	TRBV15	TRBJ2-3	17	many	CATSRRSVTSGGKTQYF	TGTGCCACCAGCAGACGCTCTGTGACTAGCGGGGGTAAGACGCAGTATTTT
TRBD2	TRBV4-3	TRBJ2-3	17	many	CASSQGAVAGGTDTQYF	TGCGCCAGCAGCCAAGGGGCTGTGGCGGGGGGCACAGATACGCAGTATTTT
.	TRBV20-1	TRBJ2-4	19	.	CSAPQRVWGRGIAKNIQYF	TGCAGTGCGCCCCAAAGGGTATGGGGGAGAGGAATAGCCAAAAACATTCAGTACTTC
.	TRBV21-1	TRBJ2-7	14	many	CASSKAGVLVEQYF	TGTGCCAGCAGCAAAGCAGGGGTTCTTGTCGAGCAGTACTTC
.	TRBV30	TRBJ2-3	11	few	CAGSSTDTQYF	TGTGCCGGGTCGAGCACAGATACGCAGTATTTT